The TCR delta chain under discussion was sequenced for a study of gamma-delta chains in newborns, infants, children. Study context: Polyclonal expansion of innate γδ T cells after birth follows microbial exposure.

TCRdb re-processed the reads using CATT. The sample has 3,000 to 3,500 delta-chain clones, 0.3% seen once; the top ten hold approximately 12%. Germline-derived CDR1 and CDR2 are GEAIGNYY and EKD. The CDR3 loop spans 14 amino acids. As to this clone: This sequence is one base from a far larger clone and is likely a read error.

The gene calls are TRDV2 and TRDJ1; 8 nucleotides line up with TRDD3. The sequenced sample consisted of blood. The receptor was isolated from a child who was a newborn, infant or young child, either healthy, febrile or measles-vaccinated (not recorded which). The CDR3 loop reads CACDTLGDTDELIF. The DNA of the CDR3 is TGTGCCTGTGACACCCTGGGGGACACCGATGAACTCATCTTT.